This TCR beta chain was obtained from a study of blood T cell repertoires in COVID-19. The overall study: Sources were T cells, B-cell-depleted T cells, or PBMCs; the material itself was cDNA or gDNA.

The CDR3 extends over 16 amino acids. Germline V gene lookup returns CDR1 SGHTA and CDR2 FQGNSA. The V gene end was trimmed by 6 bases and the J gene end by 10 bases; junction bases not matched to a gene: 12. Participants were aged roughly 18 to 90 years from some 24 US areas. Clinical history reported by participants formed the basis on which cohorts were assigned. All recovered Cohort 3 donors got two negative PCRs, got clearance, or saw symptom resolution. This clone appeared once. Sequencing was performed with immunoSEQ multiplex PCR; in TCRdb, only in-frame clones are kept and a portion is missing. Of 110,000 to 150,000 clones detected, around 83% appear once; the ten largest clones hold 9.2%.

The specimen was PBMCs or T cells enriched from blood (not recorded which). This sequence was found in a man over 45 who had recovered from COVID-19. V usage is TRBV7-2 and J usage is TRBJ1-6; 10 nucleotides agree with TRBD1. CDR3 sequence reads: CASRLIGQGEGSPLHF. DNA for the CDR3: TGTGCCAGCAGGCTGATTGGACAGGGGGAAGGATCACCCCTCCACTTT.